This TCR beta chain emerged from a study of OX40 agonist ivuxolimab in advanced cancers. Study outcomes and limitations: Averaged across samples, CD8+ T cells carried more expanded clones than CD4+ did.

The V and J ends lost 6 bases and 0 bases respectively, with 13 bases between them. The CDR3 runs to 15 residues. Germline values: CDR1 MNHEY, CDR2 SVGAGI. Here immunoSEQ multiplex PCR was the method, and the copy in TCRdb shows in-frame clones only, minus some. Among roughly 70,000 clones listed, roughly 80% were seen once. Remarks on this clone: Antigen unknown.

The V gene is TRBV6-5, the J gene TRBJ2-3, with D perhaps assigned TRBD1 or TRBD2 (5 bases each). Source: CD4+ or CD8+ T cells sorted from blood, taken in a trial of the OX40 agonist ivuxolimab. The receptor was derived from an adult with an advanced solid tumor such as melanoma, head and neck, liver or kidney cancer. The CDR3 region is CASSLGDRSTDTQYF. CDR3 in DNA: TGTGCCAGCAGCTTGGGGGACCGGAGCACAGATACGCAGTATTTT.